Below are 3 T cell receptor beta chains sequenced from a single sample in a study of T cell clonality in common variable immunodeficiency. The protocol was immunoSEQ multiplex PCR, while the TCRdb copy is restricted to in-frame clones and leaves out a portion. The profile covers around 45,000 clones, none occurring a single time. Input material: peripheral blood mononuclear cells. These receptor sequences come from a person aged 18 to 75 in good health.

This clone has at least ten counts. The sequenced fragment ends 3 residues before the CDR3 boundary, so the rest is inferred from the germline J gene. The genes are TRBV6-2 or TRBV6-3 and TRBJ1-2; D gene ambiguous. This CDR3 spans 15 amino acids. V gave up 4 bases and J gave up 1 base, with 13 bases separating them. The germline V gene has CDR1 MNHEY and CDR2 SVGEGT. The CDR3 DNA, read in part, is TGTGCCAGCAGTTCCCCACGTCAGAATAACTATGGC. Its protein product is CASSSPRQNNYG. The full-length CDR3 reads as CASSSPRQNNYGYTF.

This clone showed up many times. The read stops 3 residues short of the end of the CDR3; the missing end is completed from the germline J gene. The chain uses TRBV2 and TRBJ2-7, with D perhaps TRBD2 (7 bases). Germline V gene sequence: CDR1 SNHLY, CDR2 FYNNEI. V gave up 2 bases and J gave up 3 bases, with 20 bases separating them. The CDR3 is 17 amino acids. The sequenced CDR3 bases are TGTGCCAGCAGTGAACCCGCCGGGGGGCGGGGATACTACGAG. It encodes CASSEPAGGRGYYE. The whole CDR3 sequence is CASSEPAGGRGYYEQYF.

This clone was seen repeatedly, ten times or more. The CDR3 is cut off 3 residues early in the read; its end comes from the germline J gene. The gene calls are TRBV10-1 and TRBJ2-1; TRBD2 aligns across 9 bases. The CDR3 consists of 18 residues. Germline CDR1 WNHNN, CDR2 SYGVQD (reference sequence). With V trimmed by 6 bases and J by 0 bases, 12 bases remained unmatched. CDR3 loop: CASSETTRREGSYNEQFF. The part of the CDR3 DNA that was read is TGCGCCAGCAGCGAAACAACGCGGCGGGAGGGCTCCTACAATGAG.